Below are 8 T cell receptor beta chains sequenced from a single sample in a study of memory CD4+ T cells and cytomegalovirus serostatus. The assay was immunoSEQ multiplex PCR, and TCRdb's table has in-frame clones only and misses some. The sample shows about 45,000 clones, just over 75% of them seen only once. The sort gate was single viable CD3+CD4+CD8-CD45RO+ cells for memory CD4+ T cells. Sequences were obtained from memory CD4+ T cells from blood. These receptors all come from an adult in good health and CMV-seronegative.

Points on this clone: The same CDR3 arises from other DNA sequences in this sample as well. The chain carries TRBV19 and TRBJ2-2; possibly TRBD2 for D (7 bases). Trimming stripped 1 base from V and 6 bases from J, with 9 bases between. Per germline, CDR1 LNHDA and CDR2 SQIVND (reference sequence). The CDR3 contains 14 residues. Here the CDR3 reads CASSIVGGAGELFF. The CDR3 bases are TGTGCCAGTAGTATAGTAGGGGGGGCCGGGGAGCTGTTTTTT.

The chain couples TRBV19 to TRBJ1-5; D is unclear. V dropped 3 bases and J dropped 1 base, with 7 bases sitting between them. Germline CDR1 LNHDA, CDR2 SQIVND (reference sequence). This CDR3 region has 14 residues. The CDR3 region has the DNA TGTGCCAGTAGTATCTCTCAGAGCAATCAGCCCCAGCATTTT. Translating it yields CASSISQSNQPQHF.

The chain carries TRBV5-4 and TRBJ2-1; TRBD2 matches at 8 bases. This CDR3 is built from 15 residues. V trimming: 2 bases; J trimming: 5 bases; junction bases outside the gene matches: 6. In germline, CDR1 is SGHNT, CDR2 YYREEE (reference sequence). The CDR3 sequence: CASSLRGGRDNEQFF. CDR3 bases: TGTGCCAGCAGCTTACGGGGGGGGCGCGACAATGAGCAGTTCTTC.

This clone was detected once. The chain employs TRBV28 and TRBJ1-5, with 8 bases aligning to TRBD1. Trimming cost V 6 bases and J 5 bases; bases outside gene matches: 9. The CDR3 sequence is 15 residues long. Germline V gives CDR1 MDHEN, CDR2 SYDVKM. CDR3 protein: CASSFLTGGDQPQHF. Written as DNA, the CDR3 is TGTGCCAGCAGCTTCCTTACAGGGGGAGATCAGCCCCAGCATTTT.

The chain combines TRBV27 with TRBJ2-7; D possibly uses TRBD1 or TRBD2 (5 bases each). CDR1 is MNHEY, CDR2 SMNVEV, per germline (reference sequence). The CDR3 consists of 11 residues. V was pared by 3 bases and J by 9 bases, with 9 bases between. CDR3 coding DNA: TGTGCCAGCAGTTTGTTGGGGGTGCAGTACTTC. Its translation is CASSLLGVQYF.

The chain has TRBV12-2 and TRBJ2-7. TRBV12-2 is termed a pseudogene. The CDR3 covers 16 residues. The CDR3 sequence: CASRLVGPPVTYEQYF. For the CDR3, the DNA is TGTGCAAGTCGCTTAGTCGGGCCCCCGGTAACCTACGAGCAGTACTTC.

V usage is TRBV5-4 and J usage is TRBJ1-3; D ambiguous. The CDR3 runs to 15 residues. CDR1 and CDR2 (germline): SGHNT, YYREEE (reference sequence). The germline V and J ends were trimmed by 3 bases and 3 bases, with 13 bases remaining between them. CDR3 nucleotides: TGTGCCAGCAGCTCATCGGTCCAAGATGGAAACACCATATATTTT. It yields the protein CASSSSVQDGNTIYF. Supplemented by reference TRBV5-4 and TRBJ1-3, the full variable domain reads ETGVTQSPTHLIKTRGQQVTLRCSSQSGHNTVSWYQQALGQGPQFIFQYYREEENGRGNFPPRFSGLQFPNYSSELNVNALELDDSALYLCASSSSVQDGNTIYFGEGSWLTVV.

The chain uses TRBV28 and TRBJ2-1; D is tentatively TRBD1 or TRBD2 (5 bases each). Germline V gene lookup returns CDR1 MDHEN and CDR2 SYDVKM. V lost 4 bases to trimming and J lost 0 bases, with 19 bases between them. The CDR3 totals 18 residues. The CDR3: CASSWLYVGESSYNEQFF. DNA for the CDR3: TGTGCCAGCAGTTGGCTGTATGTGGGGGAGAGCTCCTACAATGAGCAGTTCTTC.